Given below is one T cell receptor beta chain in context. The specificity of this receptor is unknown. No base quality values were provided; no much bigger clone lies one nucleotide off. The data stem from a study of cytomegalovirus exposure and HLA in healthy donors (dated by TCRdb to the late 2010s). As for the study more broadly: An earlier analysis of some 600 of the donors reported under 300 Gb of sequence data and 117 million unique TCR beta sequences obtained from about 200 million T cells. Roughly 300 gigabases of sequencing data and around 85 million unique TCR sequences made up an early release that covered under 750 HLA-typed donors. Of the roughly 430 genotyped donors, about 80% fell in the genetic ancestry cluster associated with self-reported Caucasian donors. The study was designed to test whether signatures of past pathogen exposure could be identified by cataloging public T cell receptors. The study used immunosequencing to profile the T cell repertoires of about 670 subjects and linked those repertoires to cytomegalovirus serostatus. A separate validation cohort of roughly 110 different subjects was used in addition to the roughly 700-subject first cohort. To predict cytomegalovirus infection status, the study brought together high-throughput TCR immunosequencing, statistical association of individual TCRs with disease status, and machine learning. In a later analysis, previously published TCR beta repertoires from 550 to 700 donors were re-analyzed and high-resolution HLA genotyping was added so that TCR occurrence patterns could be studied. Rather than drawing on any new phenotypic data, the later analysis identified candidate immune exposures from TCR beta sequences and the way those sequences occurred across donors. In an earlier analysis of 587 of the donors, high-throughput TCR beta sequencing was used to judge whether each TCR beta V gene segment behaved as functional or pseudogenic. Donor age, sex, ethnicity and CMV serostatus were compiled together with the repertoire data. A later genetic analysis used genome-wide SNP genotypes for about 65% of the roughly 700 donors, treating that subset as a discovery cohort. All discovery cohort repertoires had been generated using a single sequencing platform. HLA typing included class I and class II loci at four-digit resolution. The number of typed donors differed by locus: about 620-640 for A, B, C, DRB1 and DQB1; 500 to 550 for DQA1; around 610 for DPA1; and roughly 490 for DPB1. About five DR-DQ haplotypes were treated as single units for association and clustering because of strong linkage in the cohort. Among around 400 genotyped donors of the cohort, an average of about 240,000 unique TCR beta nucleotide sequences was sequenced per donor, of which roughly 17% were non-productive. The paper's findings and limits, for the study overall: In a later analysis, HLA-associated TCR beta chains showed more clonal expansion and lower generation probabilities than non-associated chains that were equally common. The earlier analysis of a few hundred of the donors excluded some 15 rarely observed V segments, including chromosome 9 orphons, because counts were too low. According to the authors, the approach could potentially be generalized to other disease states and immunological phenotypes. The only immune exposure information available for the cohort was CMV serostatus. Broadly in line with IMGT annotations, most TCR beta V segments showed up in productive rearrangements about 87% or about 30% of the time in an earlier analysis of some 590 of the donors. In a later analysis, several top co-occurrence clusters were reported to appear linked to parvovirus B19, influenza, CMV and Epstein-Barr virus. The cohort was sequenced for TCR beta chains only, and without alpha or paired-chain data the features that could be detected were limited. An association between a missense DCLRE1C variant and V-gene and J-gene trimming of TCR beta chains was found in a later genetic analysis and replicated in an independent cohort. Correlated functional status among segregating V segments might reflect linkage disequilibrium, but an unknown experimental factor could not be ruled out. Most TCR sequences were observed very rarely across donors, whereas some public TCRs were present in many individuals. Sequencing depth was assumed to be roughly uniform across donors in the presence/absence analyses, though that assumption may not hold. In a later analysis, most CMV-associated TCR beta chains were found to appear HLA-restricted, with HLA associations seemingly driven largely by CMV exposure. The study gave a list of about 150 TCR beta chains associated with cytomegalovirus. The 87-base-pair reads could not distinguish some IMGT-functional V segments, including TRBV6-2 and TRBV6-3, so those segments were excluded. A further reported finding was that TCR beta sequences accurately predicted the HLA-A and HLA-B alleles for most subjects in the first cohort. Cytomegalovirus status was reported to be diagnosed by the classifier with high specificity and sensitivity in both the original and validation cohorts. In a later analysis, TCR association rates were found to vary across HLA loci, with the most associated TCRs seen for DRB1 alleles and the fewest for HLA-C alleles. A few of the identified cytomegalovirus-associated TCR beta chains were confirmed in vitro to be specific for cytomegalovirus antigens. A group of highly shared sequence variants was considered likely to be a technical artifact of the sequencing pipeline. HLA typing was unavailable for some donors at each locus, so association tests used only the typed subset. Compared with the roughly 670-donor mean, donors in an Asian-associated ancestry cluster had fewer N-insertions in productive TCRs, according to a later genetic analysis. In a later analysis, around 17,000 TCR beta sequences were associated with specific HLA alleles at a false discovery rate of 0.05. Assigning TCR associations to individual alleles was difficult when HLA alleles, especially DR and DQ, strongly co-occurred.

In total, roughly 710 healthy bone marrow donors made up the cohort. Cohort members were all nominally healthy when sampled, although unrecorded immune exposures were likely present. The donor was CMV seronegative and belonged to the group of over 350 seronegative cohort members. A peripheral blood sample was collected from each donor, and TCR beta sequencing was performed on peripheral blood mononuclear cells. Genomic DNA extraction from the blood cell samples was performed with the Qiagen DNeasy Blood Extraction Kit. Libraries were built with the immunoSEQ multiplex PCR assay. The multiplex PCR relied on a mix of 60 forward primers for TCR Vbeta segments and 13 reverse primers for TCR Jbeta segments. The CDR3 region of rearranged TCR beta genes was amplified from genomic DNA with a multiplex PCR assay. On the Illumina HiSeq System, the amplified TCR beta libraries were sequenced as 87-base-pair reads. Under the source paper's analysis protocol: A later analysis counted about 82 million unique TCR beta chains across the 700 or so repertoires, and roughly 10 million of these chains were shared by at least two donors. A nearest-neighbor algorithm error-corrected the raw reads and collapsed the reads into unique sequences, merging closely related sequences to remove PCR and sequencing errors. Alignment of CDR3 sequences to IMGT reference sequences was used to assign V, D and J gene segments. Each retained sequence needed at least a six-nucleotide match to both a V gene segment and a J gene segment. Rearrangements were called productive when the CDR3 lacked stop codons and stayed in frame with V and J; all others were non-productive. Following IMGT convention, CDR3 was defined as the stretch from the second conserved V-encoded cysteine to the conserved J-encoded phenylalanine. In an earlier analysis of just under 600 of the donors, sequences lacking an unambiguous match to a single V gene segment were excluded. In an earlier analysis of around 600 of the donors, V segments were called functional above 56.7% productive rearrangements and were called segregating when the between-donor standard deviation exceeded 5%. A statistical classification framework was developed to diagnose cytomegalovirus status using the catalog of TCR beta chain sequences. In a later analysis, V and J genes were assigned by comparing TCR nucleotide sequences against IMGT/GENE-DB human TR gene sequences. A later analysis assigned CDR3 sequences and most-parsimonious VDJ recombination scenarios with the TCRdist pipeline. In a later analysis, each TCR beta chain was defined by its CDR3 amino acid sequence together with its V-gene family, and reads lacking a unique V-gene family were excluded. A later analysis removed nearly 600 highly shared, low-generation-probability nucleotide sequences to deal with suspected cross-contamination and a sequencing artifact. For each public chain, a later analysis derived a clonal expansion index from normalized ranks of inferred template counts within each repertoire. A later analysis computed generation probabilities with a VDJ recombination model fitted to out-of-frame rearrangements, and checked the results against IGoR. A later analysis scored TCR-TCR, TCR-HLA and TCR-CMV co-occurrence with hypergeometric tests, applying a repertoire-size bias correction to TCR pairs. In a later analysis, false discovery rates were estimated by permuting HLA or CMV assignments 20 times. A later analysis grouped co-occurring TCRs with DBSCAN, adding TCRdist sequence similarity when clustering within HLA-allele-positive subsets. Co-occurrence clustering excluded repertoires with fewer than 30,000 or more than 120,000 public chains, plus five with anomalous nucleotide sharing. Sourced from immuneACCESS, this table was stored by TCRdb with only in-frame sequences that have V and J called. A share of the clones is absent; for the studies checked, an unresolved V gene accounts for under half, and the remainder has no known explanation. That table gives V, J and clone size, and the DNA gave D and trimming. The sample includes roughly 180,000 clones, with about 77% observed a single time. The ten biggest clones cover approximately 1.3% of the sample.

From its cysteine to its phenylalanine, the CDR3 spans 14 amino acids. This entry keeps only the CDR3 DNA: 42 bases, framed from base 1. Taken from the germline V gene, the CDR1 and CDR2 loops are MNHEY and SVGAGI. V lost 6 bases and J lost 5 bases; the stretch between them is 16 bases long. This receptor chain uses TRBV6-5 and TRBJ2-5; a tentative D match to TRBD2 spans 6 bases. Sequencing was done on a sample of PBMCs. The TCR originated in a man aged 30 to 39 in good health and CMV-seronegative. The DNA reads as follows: TGTGCCAGCAGCCCCCCGGGGGTGAGGGAGACCCAGTACTTC. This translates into CASSPPGVRETQYF.